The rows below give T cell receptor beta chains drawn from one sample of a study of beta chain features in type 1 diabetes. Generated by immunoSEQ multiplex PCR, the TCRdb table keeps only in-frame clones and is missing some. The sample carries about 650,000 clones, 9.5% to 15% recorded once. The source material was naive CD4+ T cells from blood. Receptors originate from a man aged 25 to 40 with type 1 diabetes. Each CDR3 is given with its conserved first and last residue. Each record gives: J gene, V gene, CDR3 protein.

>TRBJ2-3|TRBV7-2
CASSLVLAGDTQYF
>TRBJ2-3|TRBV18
CASSPWTGNTDTQYF
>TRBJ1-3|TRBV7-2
CASSSSLSGNTIYF
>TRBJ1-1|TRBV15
CATSRDPGERGTEAFF
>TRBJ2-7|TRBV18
CASSRQGTVTYEQYF
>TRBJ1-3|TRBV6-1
CASSEVPSGNTIYF
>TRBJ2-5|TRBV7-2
CASSFQGGQETQYF
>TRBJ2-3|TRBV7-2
CASSFWEQTITDTQYF
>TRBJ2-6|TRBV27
CASSSRDRVANVLTF
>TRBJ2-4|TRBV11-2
CASSTGALAKNIQYF
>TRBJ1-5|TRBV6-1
CASRTSNQPQHF
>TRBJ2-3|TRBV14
CASSQETAGGTDTQYF
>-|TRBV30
CALHRTVSYEQYF
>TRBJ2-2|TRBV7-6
CASSQRGNTGELFF
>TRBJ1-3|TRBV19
CASSMAGGAPGNTIYF